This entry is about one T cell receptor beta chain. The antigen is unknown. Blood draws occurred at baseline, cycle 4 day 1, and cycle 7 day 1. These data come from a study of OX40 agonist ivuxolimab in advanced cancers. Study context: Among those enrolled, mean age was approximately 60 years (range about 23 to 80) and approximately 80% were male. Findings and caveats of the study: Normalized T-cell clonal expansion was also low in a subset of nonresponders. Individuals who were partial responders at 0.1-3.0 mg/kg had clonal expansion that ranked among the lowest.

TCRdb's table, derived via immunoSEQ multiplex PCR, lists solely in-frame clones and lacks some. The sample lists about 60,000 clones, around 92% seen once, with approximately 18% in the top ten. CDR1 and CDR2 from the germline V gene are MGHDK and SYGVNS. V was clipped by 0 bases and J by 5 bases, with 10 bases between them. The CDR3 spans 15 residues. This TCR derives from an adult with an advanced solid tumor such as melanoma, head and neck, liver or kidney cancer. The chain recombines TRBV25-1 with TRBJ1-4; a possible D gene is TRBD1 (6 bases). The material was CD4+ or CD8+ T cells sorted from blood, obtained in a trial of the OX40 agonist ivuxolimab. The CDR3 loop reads CASSEYGRGNEKLFF. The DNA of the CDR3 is TGTGCCAGCAGTGAATATGGCAGGGGAAATGAAAAACTGTTTTTT.